This entry describes one T cell receptor beta chain. This clone was detected ten times or more. Its antigen has not been determined. The sample holds no much larger clone one base away, and base qualities are not on file. Library method: PCR. Sequencing relied on an Illumina HiSeq 4000. High-throughput sequencing was used to profile the TCR beta-chain CDR3 region of each patient. Regarding the original processing steps: Drawing on CDR3 differences between clinicopathological groups, the researchers built a classifier meant to tell apart patients with distant-metastatic papillary thyroid cancer. Repertoire diversity was assessed with the Shannon index, and tumor-blood repertoire similarity with the Morisita-Horn index. In TCRdb, the public reads were trimmed at Q25 with fastp and aligned with MiXCR, with productive beta chains retained. It is TCRdb's table, rather than the study itself, that gives the V and J calls and clone size. The sample table holds fewer than 30,000 clones, of which around 16% were seen once. Jointly, the top ten make up over 3.5% of the sample.

From the germline V gene (reference sequence), CDR1 is LNHDA and CDR2 is SQIVND. A distance of 22 bases separates the germline ends of V and J, which lose 7 bases and 6 bases respectively. The CDR3 contains 16 residues, cysteine and phenylalanine counted. Only CDR3 DNA is held: 48 bases, read in frame from base 1. The sample belongs to a study of metastatic and nonmetastatic thyroid tumors (dated by TCRdb to about 2020). Study-level background: The researchers compared repertoires between peripheral blood samples and tumor or nodule tissue samples from patients with malignant or benign thyroid disease.

Overall study results and their limits: In both blood and tumor samples, malignant tumors were reported to have significantly higher TCR beta diversity than benign nodules.

Before undergoing thyroid surgery, none of the patients had been given any kind of treatment. Using T-cell receptor beta sequencing, the study looked back at clinical samples from patients collected from about 2011 to 2018. The chain joins TRBV19 to TRBJ1-5; there is no confident call for the D gene. Sequencing was done on a sample of blood. This TCR derives from a female donor with papillary thyroid cancer or a benign thyroid nodule (not recorded which). Some clones in this sample may be carry-over from other donors' samples. The bases are TGTGCCAGTACCTTAAAAACCGGGGTATGGAGTCAGCCCCAGCATTTT. It translates as CASTLKTGVWSQPQHF.